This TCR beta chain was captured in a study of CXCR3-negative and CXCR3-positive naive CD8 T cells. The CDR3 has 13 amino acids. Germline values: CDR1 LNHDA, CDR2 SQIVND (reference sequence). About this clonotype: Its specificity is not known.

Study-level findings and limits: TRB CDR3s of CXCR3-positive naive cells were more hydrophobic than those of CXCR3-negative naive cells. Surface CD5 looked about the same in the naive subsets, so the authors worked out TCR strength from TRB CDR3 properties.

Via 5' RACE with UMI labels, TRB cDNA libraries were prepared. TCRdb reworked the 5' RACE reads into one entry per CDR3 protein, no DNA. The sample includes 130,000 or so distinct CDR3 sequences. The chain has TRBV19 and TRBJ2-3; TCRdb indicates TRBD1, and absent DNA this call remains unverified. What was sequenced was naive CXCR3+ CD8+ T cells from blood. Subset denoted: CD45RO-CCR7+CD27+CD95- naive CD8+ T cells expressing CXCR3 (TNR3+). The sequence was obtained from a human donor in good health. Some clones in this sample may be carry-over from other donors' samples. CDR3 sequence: CATSGGFADTQYF.